This T cell receptor beta chain was sequenced for a study of CD8 T cells in ankylosing spondylitis. This clonotype appeared many times. In TCRdb, the 5' RACE reads were re-called with MiXCR into one record per CDR3 protein. The table records 90,000 to 100,000 distinct CDR3 sequences, roughly 8% of them present only once. The receptor was derived from a male donor with ankylosing spondylitis or in good health (not recorded which). The material sequenced was blood, either unsorted or a sorted T cell fraction (not recorded which).

CDR3 residues: CAISERQGSNTGELFF. The DNA of the CDR3 is TGTGCCATCAGTGAGAGACAGGGCTCGAACACCGGGGAGCTGTTTTTT. The rearrangement links TRBV10-3 to TRBJ2-2; 7 nucleotides line up with TRBD1. The J segment lost 0 bases and the V segment lost 2 bases, leaving 3 bases of the junction unmatched. The CDR3 consists of 16 residues. Germline V gives CDR1 ENHRY, CDR2 SYGVKD.